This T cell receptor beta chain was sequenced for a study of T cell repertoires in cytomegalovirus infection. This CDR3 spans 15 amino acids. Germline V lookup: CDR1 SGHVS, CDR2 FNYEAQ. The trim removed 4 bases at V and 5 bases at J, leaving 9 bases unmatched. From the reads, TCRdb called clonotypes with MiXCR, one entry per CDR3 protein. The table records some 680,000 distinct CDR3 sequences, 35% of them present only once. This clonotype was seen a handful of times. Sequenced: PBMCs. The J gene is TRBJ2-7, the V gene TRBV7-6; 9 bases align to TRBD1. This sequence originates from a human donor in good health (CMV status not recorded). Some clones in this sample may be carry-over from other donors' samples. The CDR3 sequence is CASSSNLGQGHEQYF. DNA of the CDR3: TGTGCCAGCAGCTCAAACTTGGGACAGGGACACGAGCAGTACTTC.